Listed below are T cell receptor beta chains from one sample, sequenced in a study of blood T cell repertoires in COVID-19. The table came from immunoSEQ multiplex PCR; TCRdb's copy has only in-frame clones and leaves some out. The table includes about 160,000 clones, roughly 93% detected once. Sequenced input: peripheral blood. Receptor source: an older woman with COVID-19, enrolled during active disease. Each CDR3 is given with its conserved first and last residue. The order of the fields is clone size, V gene, D gene, J gene, CDR3 DNA, CDR3 protein. The D gene is left open where the match is weak. Not every row has a clone size; where given, it reads once, few, many or a size class.

clone size: NA; V gene: TRBV5-4; D gene: NA; J gene: TRBJ1-2; CDR3 DNA: TGTGCCAGCAGCTTGCCGACACCTTCAGGGAATGGCTACACCTTC; CDR3 protein: CASSLPTPSGNGYTF
clone size: NA; V gene: TRBV11-2; D gene: NA; J gene: TRBJ2-1; CDR3 DNA: TGTGCCAGCAGCTCTTCCCGTACTAACTCCTACAATGAGCAGTTCTTC; CDR3 protein: CASSSSRTNSYNEQFF
clone size: NA; V gene: TRBV15; D gene: TRBD1; J gene: TRBJ1-5; CDR3 DNA: TGTGCCACCAGCAGAGATTTCCCCAGGACAGGGCGCCAGCCCCAGCATTTT; CDR3 protein: CATSRDFPRTGRQPQHF
clone size: NA; V gene: TRBV5-1; D gene: NA; J gene: TRBJ1-5; CDR3 DNA: TGCGCCAGCAGCTTTGGAGGGACCGAAAATCAGCCCCAGCATTTT; CDR3 protein: CASSFGGTENQPQHF
clone size: NA; V gene: TRBV2; D gene: TRBD1; J gene: TRBJ1-2; CDR3 DNA: TGTGCCAGCAGTTCCAGTACAGGGGCAGGGTATGGCTACACCTTC; CDR3 protein: CASSSSTGAGYGYTF
clone size: NA; V gene: TRBV6-2/TRBV6-3; D gene: TRBD2; J gene: TRBJ2-3; CDR3 DNA: TGTGCCAGCAGTCGGCCGGGACTAGCGGGGGCAGATACGCAGTATTTT; CDR3 protein: CASSRPGLAGADTQYF
clone size: NA; V gene: TRBV7-2; D gene: TRBD1; J gene: TRBJ2-3; CDR3 DNA: TGTGCCAGCAGCAACGACAGGGACCTTCTCACAGATACGCAGTATTTT; CDR3 protein: CASSNDRDLLTDTQYF
clone size: NA; V gene: TRBV7-7; D gene: NA; J gene: TRBJ2-1; CDR3 DNA: TGTGCCAGCAGTCTGGGGCTGGGGAATGAGCAGTTCTTC; CDR3 protein: CASSLGLGNEQFF
clone size: NA; V gene: TRBV4-3; D gene: TRBD1; J gene: TRBJ1-6; CDR3 DNA: TGCGCCAGCAGCCAAGTATCACAGGGGTTAGATTCACCCCTCCACTTT; CDR3 protein: CASSQVSQGLDSPLHF
clone size: NA; V gene: TRBV30; D gene: TRBD1; J gene: TRBJ1-2; CDR3 DNA: TGTGCCTGGAGTCGGACAGGGGACTATCGTGGCTACACCTTC; CDR3 protein: CAWSRTGDYRGYTF
clone size: NA; V gene: TRBV7-2; D gene: TRBD1; J gene: TRBJ1-4; CDR3 DNA: TGTGCCAGCAGCTTGGGAGACAGGGTCGGTGAAAAACTGTTTTTT; CDR3 protein: CASSLGDRVGEKLFF
clone size: few; V gene: TRBV29-1; D gene: TRBD1; J gene: TRBJ2-7; CDR3 DNA: TGCAGCGTCGGACAGGGTGTGTACGAGCAGTACTTC; CDR3 protein: CSVGQGVYEQYF
clone size: NA; V gene: TRBV7-9; D gene: TRBD1; J gene: TRBJ1-2; CDR3 DNA: TGTGCCAGCAGCTTAATACAGGGGATCTATGGCTACACCTTC; CDR3 protein: CASSLIQGIYGYTF
clone size: NA; V gene: TRBV20-1; D gene: NA; J gene: TRBJ1-2; CDR3 DNA: TGCAGTGCTATCTCAGGGTATGGCTACACCTTC; CDR3 protein: CSAISGYGYTF
clone size: NA; V gene: TRBV4-1; D gene: NA; J gene: TRBJ2-1; CDR3 DNA: TGCGCCAGCAGCCCGGTGGGGGGGGGCATGGATGAGCAGTTCTTC; CDR3 protein: CASSPVGGGMDEQFF
clone size: NA; V gene: TRBV4-2; D gene: NA; J gene: TRBJ1-1; CDR3 DNA: TGTGCCAGCAGCCAAGCTAGCGGACGGAAAAACACTGAAGCTTTCTTT; CDR3 protein: CASSQASGRKNTEAFF
clone size: NA; V gene: TRBV6-2/TRBV6-3; D gene: TRBD2; J gene: TRBJ2-7; CDR3 DNA: TGTGCCAGCAGTTACTCGATGGCGGGGGGGAGCTCCTACGAGCAGTACTTC; CDR3 protein: CASSYSMAGGSSYEQYF
clone size: NA; V gene: TRBV7-9; D gene: NA; J gene: TRBJ1-2; CDR3 DNA: TGTGCCAGCAGCGCCCGGGGGTGGCCGGGGGACGGCTACACCTTC; CDR3 protein: CASSARGWPGDGYTF
clone size: NA; V gene: TRBV2; D gene: TRBD1; J gene: TRBJ1-1; CDR3 DNA: TGTGCCAGCAGAAAGGACAGGGACACTGAAGCTTTCTTT; CDR3 protein: CASRKDRDTEAFF
clone size: NA; V gene: TRBV10-3; D gene: NA; J gene: TRBJ2-5; CDR3 DNA: TGTGCCATCAGTGAGCGGGGAGTGGGAGAGACCCAGTACTTC; CDR3 protein: CAISERGVGETQYF
clone size: NA; V gene: TRBV9; D gene: NA; J gene: TRBJ1-2; CDR3 DNA: TGTGCCAGCTCAGTAGGCAGGGGAGATTATGGCTACACCTTC; CDR3 protein: CASSVGRGDYGYTF
clone size: NA; V gene: TRBV19; D gene: TRBD1; J gene: TRBJ1-4; CDR3 DNA: TGTGCCAGTAGTAAGGCAGGGGGCGCAACTAATGAAAAACTGTTTTTT; CDR3 protein: CASSKAGGATNEKLFF
clone size: NA; V gene: TRBV10-3; D gene: NA; J gene: TRBJ2-2; CDR3 DNA: TGTGCCATCAGAACAGGGTTTGACACCGGGGAGCTGTTTTTT; CDR3 protein: CAIRTGFDTGELFF
clone size: NA; V gene: TRBV5-8; D gene: NA; J gene: TRBJ1-5; CDR3 DNA: TGTGCCAGCAGCAGGGGGGGCGGGGTTGGTCAGCCCCAGCATTTT; CDR3 protein: CASSRGGGVGQPQHF
clone size: NA; V gene: TRBV7-6; D gene: NA; J gene: TRBJ1-1; CDR3 DNA: TGTGCCAGCAGCTTAAGTGGTACGGCGGGGACTGAAGCTTTCTTT; CDR3 protein: CASSLSGTAGTEAFF
clone size: NA; V gene: TRBV3-1/TRBV3-2; D gene: NA; J gene: TRBJ1-2; CDR3 DNA: TGTGCCAGCAGCCCAGGGATGACCCAAGGCTATGGCTACACCTTC; CDR3 protein: CASSPGMTQGYGYTF
clone size: NA; V gene: TRBV6-1; D gene: NA; J gene: TRBJ1-2; CDR3 DNA: TGTGCCAGCAGTGAACAGGGGCCATCTTGGGAGGGCTACACCTTC; CDR3 protein: CASSEQGPSWEGYTF
clone size: NA; V gene: TRBV11-3; D gene: NA; J gene: TRBJ2-1; CDR3 DNA: TGTGCCAGCAGCTTAGGGAGGGACAGCTACAATGAGCAGTTCTTC; CDR3 protein: CASSLGRDSYNEQFF
clone size: NA; V gene: TRBV4-1; D gene: NA; J gene: TRBJ1-5; CDR3 DNA: TGCGCCAGCAGCCAAGTAACGGGACTATACAATCAGCCCCAGCATTTT; CDR3 protein: CASSQVTGLYNQPQHF
clone size: NA; V gene: TRBV12-3/TRBV12-4; D gene: TRBD1; J gene: TRBJ1-4; CDR3 DNA: TGTGCCAGCAGTGCTGGACAGGGGGAAAAACTGTTTTTT; CDR3 protein: CASSAGQGEKLFF
clone size: NA; V gene: TRBV5-6; D gene: TRBD1; J gene: TRBJ1-3; CDR3 DNA: TGTGCCAGCAGCTTCGGACAGGGGGCATACACCATATATTTT; CDR3 protein: CASSFGQGAYTIYF
clone size: NA; V gene: TRBV27; D gene: NA; J gene: TRBJ2-7; CDR3 DNA: TGTGCCAGCAGTTTGTTGCGGGGGCCGCCCTACGAGCAGTACTTC; CDR3 protein: CASSLLRGPPYEQYF
clone size: NA; V gene: TRBV19; D gene: NA; J gene: TRBJ2-1; CDR3 DNA: TGTGCCAGTAGTATTGGCCAGGGGTTGTACAATGAGCAGTTCTTC; CDR3 protein: CASSIGQGLYNEQFF
clone size: NA; V gene: TRBV14; D gene: TRBD1; J gene: TRBJ2-7; CDR3 DNA: TGTGCCAGCAGCCAAGTTACAGGGGTCTGGTACGAGCAGTACTTC; CDR3 protein: CASSQVTGVWYEQYF
clone size: NA; V gene: TRBV6-1; D gene: NA; J gene: TRBJ1-2; CDR3 DNA: TGTGCCAGCAGTGCAGGGATTTACGGCTACACCTTC; CDR3 protein: CASSAGIYGYTF
clone size: NA; V gene: TRBV12-3/TRBV12-4; D gene: NA; J gene: TRBJ1-5; CDR3 DNA: TGTGCCAGCAGTCCCGTTCGCAATCAGCCCCAGCATTTT; CDR3 protein: CASSPVRNQPQHF